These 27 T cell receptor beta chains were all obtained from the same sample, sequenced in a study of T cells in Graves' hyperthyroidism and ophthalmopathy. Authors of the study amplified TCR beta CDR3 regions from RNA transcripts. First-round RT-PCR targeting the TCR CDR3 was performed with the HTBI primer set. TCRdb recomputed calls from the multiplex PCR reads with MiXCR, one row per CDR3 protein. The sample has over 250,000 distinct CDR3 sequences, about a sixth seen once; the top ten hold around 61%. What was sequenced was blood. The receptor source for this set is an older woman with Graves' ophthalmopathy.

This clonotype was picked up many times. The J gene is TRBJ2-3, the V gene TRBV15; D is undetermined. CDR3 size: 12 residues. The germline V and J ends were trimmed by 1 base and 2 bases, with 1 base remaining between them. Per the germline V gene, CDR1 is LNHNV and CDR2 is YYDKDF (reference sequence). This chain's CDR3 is CATSRATDTQYF. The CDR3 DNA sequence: TGTGCCACCAGCAGAGCCACAGATACGCAGTATTTT. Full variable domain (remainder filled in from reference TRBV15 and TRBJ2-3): DAMVIQNPRYQVTQFGKPVTLSCSQTLNHNVMYWYQQKSSQAPKLLFHYYDKDFNNEADTPDNFQSRRPNTSFCFLDIRSPGLGDTAMYLCATSRATDTQYFGPGTRLTVL.

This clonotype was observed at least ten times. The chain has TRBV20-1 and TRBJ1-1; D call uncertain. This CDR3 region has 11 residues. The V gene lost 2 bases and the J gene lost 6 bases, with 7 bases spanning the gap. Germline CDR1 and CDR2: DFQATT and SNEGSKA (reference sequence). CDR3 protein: CSARRNPEAFF. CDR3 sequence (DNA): TGCAGTGCTAGAAGAAACCCTGAAGCTTTCTTT.

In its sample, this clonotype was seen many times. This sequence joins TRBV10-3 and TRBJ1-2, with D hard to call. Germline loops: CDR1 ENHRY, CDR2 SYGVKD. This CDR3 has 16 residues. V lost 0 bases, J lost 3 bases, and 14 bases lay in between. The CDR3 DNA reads TGTGCCATCAGTGAGTCTCTAGGCATAGGCGACTATGGCTACACCTTC. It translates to CAISESLGIGDYGYTF.

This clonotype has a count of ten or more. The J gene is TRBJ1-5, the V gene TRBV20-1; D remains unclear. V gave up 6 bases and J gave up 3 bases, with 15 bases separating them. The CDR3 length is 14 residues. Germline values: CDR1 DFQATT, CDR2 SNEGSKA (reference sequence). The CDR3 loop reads CSAVYSAFNQPQHF. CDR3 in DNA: TGCAGTGCCGTATACTCAGCTTTCAATCAGCCCCAGCATTTT.

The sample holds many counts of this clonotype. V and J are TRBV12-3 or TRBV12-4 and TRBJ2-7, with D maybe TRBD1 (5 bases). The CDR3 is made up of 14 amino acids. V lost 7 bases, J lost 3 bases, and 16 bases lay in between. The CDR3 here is CASKDQKQVYEQYF. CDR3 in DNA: TGTGCCAGCAAGGACCAAAAACAGGTCTACGAGCAGTACTTC.

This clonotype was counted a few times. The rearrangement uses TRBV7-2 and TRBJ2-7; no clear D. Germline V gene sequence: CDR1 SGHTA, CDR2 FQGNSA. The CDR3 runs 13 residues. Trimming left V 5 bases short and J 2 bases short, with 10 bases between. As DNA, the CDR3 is TGTGCCAGCAGCCTGGAGTCAACCTACGAGCAGTACTTC. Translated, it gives CASSLESTYEQYF. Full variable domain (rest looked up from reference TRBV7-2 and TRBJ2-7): GAGVSQSPSNKVTEKGKDVELRCDPISGHTALYWYRQSLGQGLEFLIYFQGNSAPDKSGLPSDRFSAERTGGSVSTLTIQRTQQEDSAVYLCASSLESTYEQYFGPGTRLTVT.

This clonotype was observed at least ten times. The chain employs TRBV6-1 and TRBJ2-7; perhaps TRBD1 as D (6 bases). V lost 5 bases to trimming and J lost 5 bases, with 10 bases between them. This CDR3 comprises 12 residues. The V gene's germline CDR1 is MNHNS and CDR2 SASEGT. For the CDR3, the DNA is TGTGCCAGCAGTTCTTCAGGGGACGAGCAGTACTTC. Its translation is CASSSSGDEQYF.

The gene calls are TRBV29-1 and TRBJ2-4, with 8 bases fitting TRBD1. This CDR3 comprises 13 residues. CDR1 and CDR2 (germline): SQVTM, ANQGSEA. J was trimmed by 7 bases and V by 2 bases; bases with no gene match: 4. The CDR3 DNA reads TGCAGCGTTGAAATCAGGGGGCGGAACATTCAGTACTTC. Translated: CSVEIRGRNIQYF. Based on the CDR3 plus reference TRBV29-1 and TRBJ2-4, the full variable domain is SAVISQKPSRDICQRGTSLTIQCQVDSQVTMMFWYRQQPGQSLTLIATANQGSEATYESGFVIDKFPISRPNLTFSTLTVSNMSPEDSSIYLCSVEIRGRNIQYFGAGTRLSVL.

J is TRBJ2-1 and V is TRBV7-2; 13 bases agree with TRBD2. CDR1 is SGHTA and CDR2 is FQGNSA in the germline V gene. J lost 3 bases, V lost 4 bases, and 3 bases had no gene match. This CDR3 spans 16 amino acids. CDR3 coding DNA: TGTGCCAGCAGCTATTGGACTAGCGGGAGCTACAATGAGCAGTTCTTC. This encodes CASSYWTSGSYNEQFF.

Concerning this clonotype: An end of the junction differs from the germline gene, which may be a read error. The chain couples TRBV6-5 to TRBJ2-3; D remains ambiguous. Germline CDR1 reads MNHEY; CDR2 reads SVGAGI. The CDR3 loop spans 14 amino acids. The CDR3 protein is CTSSYGQLTDTQYF. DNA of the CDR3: TGTACCAGCAGTTACGGGCAGCTCACAGATACGCAGTATTTT.

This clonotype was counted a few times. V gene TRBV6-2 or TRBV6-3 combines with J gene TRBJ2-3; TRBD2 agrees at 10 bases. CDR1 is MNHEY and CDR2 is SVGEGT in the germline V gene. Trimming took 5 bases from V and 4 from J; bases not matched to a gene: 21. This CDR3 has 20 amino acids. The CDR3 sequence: CASSKPRTRSGRAISDTQYF. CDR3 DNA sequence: TGTGCCAGCAGTAAACCCCGAACAAGAAGCGGGAGGGCCATATCAGATACGCAGTATTTT.

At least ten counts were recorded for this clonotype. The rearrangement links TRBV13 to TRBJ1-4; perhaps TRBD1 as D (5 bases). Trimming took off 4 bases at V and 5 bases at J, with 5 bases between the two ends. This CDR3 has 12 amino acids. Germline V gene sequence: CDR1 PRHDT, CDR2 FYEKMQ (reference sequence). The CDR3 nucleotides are TGTGCCAGCAGCTCAGGGAATGAAAAACTGTTTTTT. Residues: CASSSGNEKLFF.

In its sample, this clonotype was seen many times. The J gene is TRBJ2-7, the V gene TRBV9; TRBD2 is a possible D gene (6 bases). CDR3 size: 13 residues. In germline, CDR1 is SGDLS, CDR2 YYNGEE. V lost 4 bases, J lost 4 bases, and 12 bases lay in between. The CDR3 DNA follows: TGTGCCAGCAGCCCCCGGGGGTATTACGAGCAGTACTTC. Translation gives CASSPRGYYEQYF.

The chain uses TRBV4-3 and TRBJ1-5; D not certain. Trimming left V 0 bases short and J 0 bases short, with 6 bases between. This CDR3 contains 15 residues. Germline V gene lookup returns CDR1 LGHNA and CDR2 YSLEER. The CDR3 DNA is TGCGCCAGCAGCCAAGATGCGAGTAGCAATCAGCCCCAGCATTTT. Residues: CASSQDASSNQPQHF.

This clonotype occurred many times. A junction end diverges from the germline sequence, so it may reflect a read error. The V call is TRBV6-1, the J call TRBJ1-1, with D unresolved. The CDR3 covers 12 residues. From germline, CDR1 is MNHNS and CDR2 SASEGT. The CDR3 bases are TGCGCGAGTCGAGGGAGGAGGACTGAAGCTTTCTTT. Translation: CASRGRRTEAFF.

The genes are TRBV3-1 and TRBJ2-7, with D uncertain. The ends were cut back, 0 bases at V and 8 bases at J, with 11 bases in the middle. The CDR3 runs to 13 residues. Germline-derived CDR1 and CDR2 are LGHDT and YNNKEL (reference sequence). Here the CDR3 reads CASSQDRPGKQYF. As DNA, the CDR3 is TGTGCCAGCAGCCAAGACAGGCCAGGCAAGCAGTACTTC.

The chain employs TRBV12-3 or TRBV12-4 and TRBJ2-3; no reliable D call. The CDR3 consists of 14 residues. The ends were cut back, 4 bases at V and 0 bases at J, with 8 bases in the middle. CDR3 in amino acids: CASSSPPSTDTQYF. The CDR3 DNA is TGTGCCAGCAGTTCCCCCCCTAGCACAGATACGCAGTATTTT.

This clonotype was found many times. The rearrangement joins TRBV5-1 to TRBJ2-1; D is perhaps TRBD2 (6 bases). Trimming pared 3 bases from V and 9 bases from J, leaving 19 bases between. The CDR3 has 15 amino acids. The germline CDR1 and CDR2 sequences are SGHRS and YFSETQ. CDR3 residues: CASSSAGLPQGEQFF. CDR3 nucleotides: TGCGCCAGCAGCTCCGCGGGACTGCCTCAGGGTGAGCAGTTCTTC.

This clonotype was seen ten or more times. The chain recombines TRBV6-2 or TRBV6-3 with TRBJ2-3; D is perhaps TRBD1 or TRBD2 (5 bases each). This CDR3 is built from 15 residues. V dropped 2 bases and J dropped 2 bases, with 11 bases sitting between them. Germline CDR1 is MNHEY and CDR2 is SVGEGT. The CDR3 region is CASSYVEGYTDTQYF. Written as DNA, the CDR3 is TGTGCCAGCAGTTACGTCGAGGGGTACACAGATACGCAGTATTTT.

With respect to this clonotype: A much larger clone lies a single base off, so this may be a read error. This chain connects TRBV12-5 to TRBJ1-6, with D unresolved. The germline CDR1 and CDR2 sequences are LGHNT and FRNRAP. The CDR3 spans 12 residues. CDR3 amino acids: CASGREESPPHF. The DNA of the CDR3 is TGTGCTAGTGGGAGGGAGGAATCACCCCCCCACTTT.

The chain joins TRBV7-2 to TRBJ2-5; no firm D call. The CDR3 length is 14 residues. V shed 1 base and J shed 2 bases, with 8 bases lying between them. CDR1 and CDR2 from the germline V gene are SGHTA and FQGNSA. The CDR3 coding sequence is TGTGCCAGCAGCTTAGTGGTGTCTCAAGAGACCCAGTACTTC. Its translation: CASSLVVSQETQYF.

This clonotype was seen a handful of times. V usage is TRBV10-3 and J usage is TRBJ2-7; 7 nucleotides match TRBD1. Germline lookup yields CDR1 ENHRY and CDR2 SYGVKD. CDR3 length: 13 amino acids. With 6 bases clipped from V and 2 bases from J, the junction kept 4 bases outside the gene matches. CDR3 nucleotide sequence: TGTGCCATCAGAGGGGACAGTGCCTACGAGCAGTACTTC. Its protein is CAIRGDSAYEQYF.

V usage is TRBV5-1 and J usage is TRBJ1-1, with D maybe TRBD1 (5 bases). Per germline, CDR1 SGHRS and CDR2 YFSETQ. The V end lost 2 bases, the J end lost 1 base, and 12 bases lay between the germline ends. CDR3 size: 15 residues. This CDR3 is CASSLDSYGNTEAFF. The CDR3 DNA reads TGCGCCAGCAGCTTAGACAGCTACGGGAACACTGAAGCTTTCTTT.

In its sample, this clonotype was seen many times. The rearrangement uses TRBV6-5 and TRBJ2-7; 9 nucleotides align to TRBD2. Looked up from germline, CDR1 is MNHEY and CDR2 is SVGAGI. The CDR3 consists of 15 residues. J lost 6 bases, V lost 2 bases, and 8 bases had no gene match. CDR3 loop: CASSYEGGRASEQYF. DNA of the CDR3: TGTGCCAGCAGTTACGAAGGCGGGAGGGCCTCCGAGCAGTACTTC.

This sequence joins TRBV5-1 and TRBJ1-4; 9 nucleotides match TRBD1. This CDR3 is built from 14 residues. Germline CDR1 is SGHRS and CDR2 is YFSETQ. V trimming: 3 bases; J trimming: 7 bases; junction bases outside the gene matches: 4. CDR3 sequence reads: CASSWGTGIEKLFF. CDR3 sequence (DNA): TGCGCCAGCAGCTGGGGGACAGGGATTGAAAAACTGTTTTTT.

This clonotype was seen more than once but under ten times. CDR3 sequence reads: CATSRDPIQPQHF. The CDR3 nucleotides are TGTGCCACCAGCAGAGATCCTATCCAGCCCCAGCATTTT. The gene calls are TRBV15 and TRBJ1-5; D not resolved. V dropped 0 bases and J dropped 7 bases, with 7 bases sitting between them. CDR1 and CDR2 (germline): LNHNV, YYDKDF (reference sequence). The CDR3 runs to 13 residues.

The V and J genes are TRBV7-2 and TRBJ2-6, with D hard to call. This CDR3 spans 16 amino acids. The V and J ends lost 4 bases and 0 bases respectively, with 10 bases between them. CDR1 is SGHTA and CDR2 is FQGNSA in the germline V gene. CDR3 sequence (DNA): TGTGCCAGCAGCTCGGAACCGGACTCTGGGGCCAACGTCCTGACTTTC. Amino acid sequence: CASSSEPDSGANVLTF.